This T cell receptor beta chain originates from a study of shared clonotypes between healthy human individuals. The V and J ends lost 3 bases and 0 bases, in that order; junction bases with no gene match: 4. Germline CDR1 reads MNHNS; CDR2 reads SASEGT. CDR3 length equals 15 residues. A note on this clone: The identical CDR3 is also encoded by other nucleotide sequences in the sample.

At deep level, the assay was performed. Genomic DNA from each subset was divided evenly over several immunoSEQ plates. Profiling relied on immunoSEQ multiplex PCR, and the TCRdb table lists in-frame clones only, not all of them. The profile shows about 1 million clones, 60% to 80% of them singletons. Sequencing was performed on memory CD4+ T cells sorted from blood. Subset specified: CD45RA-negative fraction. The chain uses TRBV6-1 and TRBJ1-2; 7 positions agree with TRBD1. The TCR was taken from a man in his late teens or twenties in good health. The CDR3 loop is CASSELTGPNYGYTF. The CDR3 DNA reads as TGTGCCAGCAGTGAGTTGACAGGGCCTAACTATGGCTACACCTTC.